The 6 T cell receptor beta chains presented below share a single source sample, sequenced in a study of cytomegalovirus exposure and HLA in healthy donors. 60 Vbeta and 13 Jbeta primers were used in PCR. The table came from immunoSEQ multiplex PCR; TCRdb's copy has only in-frame clones and leaves some out. The sample carries 120,000 to 150,000 clones, more than 75% recorded once. Sample: PBMCs. Source of these receptors: a middle-aged woman in good health and CMV-seropositive.

The gene calls are TRBV5-1 and TRBJ2-1, with 14 bases that match TRBD2. Trimming took 4 bases from V and 8 from J; bases not matched to a gene: 5. Looked up from germline, CDR1 is SGHRS and CDR2 is YFSETQ. CDR3 size: 15 residues. CDR3 bases: TGCGCCAGCAGCGAGGGACTAGCGGGAGTTCATGAGCAGTTCTTC. This codes for CASSEGLAGVHEQFF.

The chain joins TRBV18 to TRBJ2-2; D is possibly TRBD2 (5 bases). V dropped 6 bases and J dropped 3 bases, with 11 bases sitting between them. The CDR3 has 14 amino acids. CDR1 and CDR2 (germline): KGHSH, LQKENI. In nucleotides, the CDR3 is TGTGCCAGCTCTTCCGGGAAGGACACCGGGGAGCTGTTTTTT. The encoded protein is CASSSGKDTGELFF.

Only a few counts were recorded for this clone. The chain carries TRBV19 and TRBJ1-5; a weak D match, TRBD1 (6 bases). With 6 bases removed from V and 5 bases from J, the gap between germline ends came to 14 bases. CDR3 length: 14 amino acids. Germline CDR1 reads LNHDA; CDR2 reads SQIVND (reference sequence). The CDR3 coding sequence is TGTGCCAGTAGCCTAGACAGGAACTATCAGCCCCAGCATTTT. Residues: CASSLDRNYQPQHF.

CDR3 in DNA: TGTGCCAGCTCACCAGCATCAGGGACTAGGTTGAACGAGCAGTACTTC. It encodes CASSPASGTRLNEQYF. The chain has TRBV18 and TRBJ2-7, with TRBD2 identical over 8 bases. The CDR3 length is 16 residues. The J segment lost 5 bases and the V segment lost 2 bases, leaving 11 bases of the junction unmatched. The germline gives CDR1 KGHSH, CDR2 LQKENI.

V usage is TRBV27 and J usage is TRBJ2-7, with a possible D match to TRBD1 (6 bases). The V gene lost 3 bases and the J gene lost 2 bases, with 8 bases spanning the gap. CDR3 length equals 13 residues. Per germline, CDR1 MNHEY and CDR2 SMNVEV (reference sequence). The CDR3: CASSFRGAYEQYF. The CDR3 DNA sequence: TGTGCCAGCAGTTTCAGGGGCGCCTACGAGCAGTACTTC.

The chain couples TRBV5-1 to TRBJ1-3; 8 bases align to TRBD1. CDR3 length: 15 amino acids. Germline CDR1 is SGHRS and CDR2 is YFSETQ. The junction had 5 bases not matched to a gene; V was cut back by 4 bases and J by 2 bases. CDR3 sequence reads: CASSLKTGAGNTIYF. In nucleotides, the CDR3 is TGCGCCAGCAGCCTTAAGACAGGGGCTGGAAACACCATATATTTT.